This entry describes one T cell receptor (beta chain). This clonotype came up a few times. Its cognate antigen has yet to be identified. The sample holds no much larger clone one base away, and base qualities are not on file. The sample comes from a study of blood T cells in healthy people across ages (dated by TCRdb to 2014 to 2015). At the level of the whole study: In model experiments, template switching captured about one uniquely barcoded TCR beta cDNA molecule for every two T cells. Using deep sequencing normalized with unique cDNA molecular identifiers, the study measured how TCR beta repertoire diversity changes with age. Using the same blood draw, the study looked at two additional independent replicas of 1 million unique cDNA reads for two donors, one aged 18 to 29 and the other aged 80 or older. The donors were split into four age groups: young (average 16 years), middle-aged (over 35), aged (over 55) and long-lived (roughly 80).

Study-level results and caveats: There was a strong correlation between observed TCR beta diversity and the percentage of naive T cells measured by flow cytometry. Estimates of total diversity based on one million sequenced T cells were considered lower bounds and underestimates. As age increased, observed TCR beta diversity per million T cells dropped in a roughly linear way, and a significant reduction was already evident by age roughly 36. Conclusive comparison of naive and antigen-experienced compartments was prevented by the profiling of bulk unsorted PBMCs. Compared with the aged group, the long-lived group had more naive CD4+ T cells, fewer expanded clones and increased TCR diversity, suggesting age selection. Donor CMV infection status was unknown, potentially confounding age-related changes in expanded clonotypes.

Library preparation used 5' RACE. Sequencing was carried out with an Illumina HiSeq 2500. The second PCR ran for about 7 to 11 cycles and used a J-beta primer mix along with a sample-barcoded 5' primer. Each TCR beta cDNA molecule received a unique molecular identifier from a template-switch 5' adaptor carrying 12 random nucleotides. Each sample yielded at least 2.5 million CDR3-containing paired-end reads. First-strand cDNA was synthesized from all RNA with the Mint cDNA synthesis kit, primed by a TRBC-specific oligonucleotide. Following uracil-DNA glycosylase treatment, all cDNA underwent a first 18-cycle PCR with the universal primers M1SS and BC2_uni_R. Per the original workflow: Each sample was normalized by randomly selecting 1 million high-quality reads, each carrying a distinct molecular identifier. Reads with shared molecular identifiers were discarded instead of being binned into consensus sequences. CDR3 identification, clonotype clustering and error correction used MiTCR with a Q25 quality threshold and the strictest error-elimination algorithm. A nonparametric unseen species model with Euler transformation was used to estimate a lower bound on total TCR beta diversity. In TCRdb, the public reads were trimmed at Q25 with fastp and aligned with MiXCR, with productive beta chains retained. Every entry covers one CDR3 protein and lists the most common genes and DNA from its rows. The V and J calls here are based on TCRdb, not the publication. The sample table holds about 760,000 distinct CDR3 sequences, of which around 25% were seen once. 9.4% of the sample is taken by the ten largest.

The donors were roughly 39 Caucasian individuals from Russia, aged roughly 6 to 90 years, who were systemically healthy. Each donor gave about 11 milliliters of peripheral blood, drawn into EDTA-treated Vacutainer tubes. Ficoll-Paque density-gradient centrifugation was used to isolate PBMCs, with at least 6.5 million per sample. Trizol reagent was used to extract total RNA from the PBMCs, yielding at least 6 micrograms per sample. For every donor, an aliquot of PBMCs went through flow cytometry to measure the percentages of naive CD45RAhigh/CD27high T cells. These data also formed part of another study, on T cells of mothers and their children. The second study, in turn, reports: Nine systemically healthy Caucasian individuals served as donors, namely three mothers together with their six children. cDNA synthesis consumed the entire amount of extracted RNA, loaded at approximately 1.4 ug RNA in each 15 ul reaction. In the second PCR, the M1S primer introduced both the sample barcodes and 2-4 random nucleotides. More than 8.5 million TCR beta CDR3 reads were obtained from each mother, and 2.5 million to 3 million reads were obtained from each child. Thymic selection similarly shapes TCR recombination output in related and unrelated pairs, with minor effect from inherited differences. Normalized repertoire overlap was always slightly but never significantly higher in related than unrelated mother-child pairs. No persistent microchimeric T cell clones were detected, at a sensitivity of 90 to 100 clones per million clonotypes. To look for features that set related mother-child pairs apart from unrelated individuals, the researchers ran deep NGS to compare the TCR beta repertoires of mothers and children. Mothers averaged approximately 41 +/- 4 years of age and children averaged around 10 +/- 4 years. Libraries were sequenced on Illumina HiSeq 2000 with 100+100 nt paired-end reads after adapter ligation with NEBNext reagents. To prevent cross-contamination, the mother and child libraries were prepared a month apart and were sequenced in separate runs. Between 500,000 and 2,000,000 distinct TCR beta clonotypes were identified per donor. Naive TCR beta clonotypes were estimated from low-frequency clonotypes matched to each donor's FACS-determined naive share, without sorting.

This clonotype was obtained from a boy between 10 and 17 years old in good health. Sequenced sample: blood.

Here is the DNA: TGCGCCAGCAGCCAAGATCCGTACGGGACAGGGGCCTACGAGCAGTACTTC. The encoded protein is CASSQDPYGTGAYEQYF. The V gene is TRBV4-1 and the J gene is TRBJ2-5; 10 of the junction bases match TRBD1. The J call may be faulty, since TRBJ2-7 better matches the DNA end. Looking up the germline V gene yields CDR1 MGHRA and CDR2 YSYEKL. The CDR3 holds 17 amino acids from the cysteine to the phenylalanine. Kept here is only the CDR3 DNA, which spans 51 bases and is read in frame from base 1.